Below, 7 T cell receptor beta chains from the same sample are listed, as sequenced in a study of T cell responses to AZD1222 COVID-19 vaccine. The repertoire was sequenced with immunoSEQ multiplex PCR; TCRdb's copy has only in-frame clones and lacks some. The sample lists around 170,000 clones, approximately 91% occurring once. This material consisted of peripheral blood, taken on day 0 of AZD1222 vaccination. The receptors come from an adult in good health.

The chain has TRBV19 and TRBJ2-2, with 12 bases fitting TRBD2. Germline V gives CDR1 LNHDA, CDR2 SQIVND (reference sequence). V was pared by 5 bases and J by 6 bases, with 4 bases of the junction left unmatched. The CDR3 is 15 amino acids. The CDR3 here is CASSGLAGLAGELFF. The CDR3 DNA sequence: TGTGCCAGTAGTGGACTAGCGGGACTTGCCGGGGAGCTGTTTTTT.

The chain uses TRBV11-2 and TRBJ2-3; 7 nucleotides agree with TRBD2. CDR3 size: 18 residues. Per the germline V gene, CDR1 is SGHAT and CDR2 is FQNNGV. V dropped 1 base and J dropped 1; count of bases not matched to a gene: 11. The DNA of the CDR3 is TGTGCCAGCAGCTTAGGTTTACGAGCCCGGGAGGGCACAGATACGCAGTATTTT. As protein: CASSLGLRAREGTDTQYF.

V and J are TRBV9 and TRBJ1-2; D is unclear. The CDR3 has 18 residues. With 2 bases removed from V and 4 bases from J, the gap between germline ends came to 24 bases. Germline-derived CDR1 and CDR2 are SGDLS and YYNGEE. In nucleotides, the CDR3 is TGTGCCAGCAGCGTCATACCGGCCAACCCGGTAAGCAGCTATGGCTACACCTTC. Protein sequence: CASSVIPANPVSSYGYTF.

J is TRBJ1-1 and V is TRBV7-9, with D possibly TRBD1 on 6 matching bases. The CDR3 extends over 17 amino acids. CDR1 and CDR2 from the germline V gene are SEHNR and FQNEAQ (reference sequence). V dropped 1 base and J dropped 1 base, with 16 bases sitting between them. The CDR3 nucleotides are TGTGCCAGCAGCTTAGGACTACTCCGGGACAAGAACACTGAAGCTTTCTTT. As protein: CASSLGLLRDKNTEAFF.

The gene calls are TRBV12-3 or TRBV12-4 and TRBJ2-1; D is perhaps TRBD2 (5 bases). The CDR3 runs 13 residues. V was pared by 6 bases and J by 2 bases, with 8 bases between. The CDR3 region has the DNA TGTGCCAGCAGCCTAGCTCCCTACAATGAGCAGTTCTTC. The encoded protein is CASSLAPYNEQFF.

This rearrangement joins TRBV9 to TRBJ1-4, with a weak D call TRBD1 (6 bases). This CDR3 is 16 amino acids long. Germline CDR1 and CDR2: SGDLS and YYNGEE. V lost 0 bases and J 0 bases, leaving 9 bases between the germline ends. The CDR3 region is CASSVEGVPTNEKLFF. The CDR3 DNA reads TGTGCCAGCAGCGTAGAGGGGGTCCCAACTAATGAAAAACTGTTTTTT.

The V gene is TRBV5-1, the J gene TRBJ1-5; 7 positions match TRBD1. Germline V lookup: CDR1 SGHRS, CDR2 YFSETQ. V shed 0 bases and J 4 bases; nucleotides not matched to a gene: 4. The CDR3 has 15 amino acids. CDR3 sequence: CASSLEAGGNQPQHF. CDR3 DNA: TGCGCCAGCAGCTTGGAGGCAGGGGGGAATCAGCCCCAGCATTTT.